This T cell receptor (beta chain) was recovered during a study of Graves' ophthalmopathy and Graves' hyperthyroidism (dated by TCRdb to 2017 to 2018). Study-level background: Hyperthyroidism was considered stable if no progression to ophthalmopathy occurred within 18 months of follow-up. The independent validation cohort included some 19 hyperthyroidism patients plus 17 patients who later progressed from hyperthyroidism to ophthalmopathy. In total, around 130 blood samples were TCR-sequenced: 40 to 45 ophthalmopathy, roughly 80 hyperthyroidism and approximately 17 hyperthyroidism-to-ophthalmopathy patients. A discovery set of about a hundred patients (around 40 ophthalmopathy, fewer than 60 stable hyperthyroidism) was enrolled to explore V-J signatures distinguishing ophthalmopathy from hyperthyroidism. In roughly 6 hyperthyroidism patients, T-cell repertoires of thyroid tissue and blood were compared. Following sample collection, hyperthyroidism patients were given methimazole at a starting dose of 30 mg daily, and ophthalmopathy patients were given high-dose intravenous methylprednisolone. The study used signatures of the TCR beta repertoire to tell Graves' ophthalmopathy apart from Graves' hyperthyroidism and to predict which patients would progress to ophthalmopathy. The study at large found these results: In cross-validation, the 13-signature model distinguished ophthalmopathy from stable hyperthyroidism with approximately 90% sensitivity and roughly 84% specificity, while in the test set the corresponding values were 80% and 75%. In validation, the model predicted ophthalmopathy progression with nearly 71% sensitivity and 72% to 80% specificity; some 13 predicted patients were CT-confirmed with GO in a median of approximately six months. Sample size was not statistically predetermined, and group allocation was not concealed from the investigators. Most of the expanded thyroid clonotypes with a frequency above 0.001 were also detected in blood, and it was suggested that the thyroid immune response may be reflected by blood repertoires.

A word on this clonotype: Its antigen specificity is not known. Base-call qualities are not available, and no considerably larger clone is one nucleotide away.

Cut back by 8 bases and 3 bases, the V and J ends lie 13 bases apart. There are 12 amino acids in the CDR3, from cysteine to phenylalanine inclusive. The retained sequence is limited to the CDR3, 36 bases, with the frame set at the first base. CDR1 SQVTM and CDR2 ANQGSEA were looked up in the germline V gene. The hyperthyroidism patients were 18 to 65 years old and newly diagnosed, with a disease duration of less than 2 months. Patients with other autoimmune diseases, uncontrolled infections, pregnancy or lactation were excluded from the study. Diagnosis relied on clinical symptoms, serum thyroxine, TRAb, thyroid ultrasound and orbital computed tomography. Total RNA was extracted with Trizol reagent and quality-checked on an Agilent 2100 Bioanalyzer. For repertoire sequencing, the TCR beta CDR3 regions were amplified from RNA transcripts. A first-round RT-PCR used HTBI primers with the Qiagen OneStep RT-PCR kit, followed by a second-round multiplex PCR, size selection and purification. Libraries were sequenced paired-end with 100 bp reads on an Illumina HiSeq2000. The authors' analysis ran thus. SOAPnuke was used to process the reads, throwing out any read that had adapters, had uncalled bases, had a mean Phred below 15, or lacked an exact constant-primer or identifier match. COPE v1.2.5 was used to merge the high-quality paired reads. Each unique nucleotide sequence was defined as a clonotype, and clonotypes were aligned to IMGT TRB V, D and J references with MiTCR v1.1. Only V-J combinations with frequency above 0.0001 were analysed, covering about 99% of repertoires. For each V-J combination, a TCR clonal expansion and chaos score was defined as the ratio of F50 clonal expansion to chaos observed in the TCRdist matrix. Features were reduced by Welch's t-statistics and random forest to over 10 V-J combinations, which fed a naive Bayes classifier. Thyroid-blood repertoire similarity was quantified with the Morisita-Horn index. TCRdb trimmed public reads at Q25 via fastp, called clones via MiXCR and kept in-frame beta chains. Duplicate CDR3 protein sequences are folded into a single record with the most common DNA and genes. The V and J calls and clone size come from TCRdb's table, not from the authors' own analysis. For this sample there are roughly 1.1 million distinct CDR3 sequences; 35% to 40% appear just once. The ten largest account for around 10% of the sample.

This sequence uses TRBV29-1 and TRBJ1-1; TRBD1 is perhaps the D gene, given 5 matching bases. Sequenced input: peripheral blood or thyroid tissue (not recorded which). This sequence originates from an adult man with Graves' hyperthyroidism. The sequence in DNA is TGCAGCTTATACGGGGACGACACTGAAGCTTTCTTT. This yields the protein CSLYGDDTEAFF.